A selection of T cell receptor beta chains follows, all from one sample in a study of blood T cell repertoires in COVID-19. The repertoire was sequenced with immunoSEQ multiplex PCR; TCRdb's copy has only in-frame clones and lacks some. The sample contains some 83,000 clones, around 80% of which appear only once. The specimen was peripheral blood. These receptors originate from a man aged 50 to 59 with acute or convalescent COVID-19. CDR3s include the opening cysteine and the closing phenylalanine or tryptophan.

>TRBV7-2
CASSFGHTETQYF
>TRBV6-5
CASSYRQGYGGYTF
>TRBV6-6
CASSPLRVGANYGYTF
>TRBV5-1
CASSLDGSSYNSPLHF
>TRBV25-1
CASPNSPLHF
>TRBV7-6
CASSPGLAGHGLTGELFF
>TRBV19
CASSTETGGNTEAFF
>TRBV3-1/TRBV3-2
CASSQRQGNQPQHF
>TRBV5-6
CASTPLGLAGNNEQFF
>TRBV29-1
CSGPGSGGTQYF
>TRBV2
CASSEEAGQTPQHF
>TRBV6-5
CASSLPGQGFAFF